The clone carrying this T cell receptor beta chain was seen just once. Its antigen is currently unknown. These data belong to a study of a mutant IDH1 vaccine in newly diagnosed glioma. About the research overall: Vaccination started 4-6 weeks after radiotherapy alone, or with temozolomide cycles.

Time point reported: week 35, safety follow-up. A single vaccine dose contained 300 ug of mutant IDH1 20-mer peptide, and topical imiquimod was used with it. Here immunoSEQ multiplex PCR was the method, and the copy in TCRdb shows in-frame clones only, minus some. The sample carries around 44,000 clones, around 80% recorded once. Findings and caveats of the study: Pseudoprogression appeared independent of alterations in top peripheral clonotypes.

This specimen was PBMCs, taken from a glioma patient whose treatment included an IDH1 peptide vaccine. The sequence was obtained from a man between 40 and 49 years old with glioma.

Here the CDR3 reads CAWRGGLATDGELFF. CDR3 DNA: TGTGCCTGGAGGGGGGGACTAGCGACTGACGGGGAGCTGTTTTTT. V usage is TRBV30 and J usage is TRBJ2-2, with 10 positions matching TRBD2. The CDR3 runs 15 residues. CDR1 and CDR2 (germline): GTSNPN, SVGIG (reference sequence). Trimming at V came to 3 bases and at J to 7 bases, leaving 8 bases not matched to a gene.